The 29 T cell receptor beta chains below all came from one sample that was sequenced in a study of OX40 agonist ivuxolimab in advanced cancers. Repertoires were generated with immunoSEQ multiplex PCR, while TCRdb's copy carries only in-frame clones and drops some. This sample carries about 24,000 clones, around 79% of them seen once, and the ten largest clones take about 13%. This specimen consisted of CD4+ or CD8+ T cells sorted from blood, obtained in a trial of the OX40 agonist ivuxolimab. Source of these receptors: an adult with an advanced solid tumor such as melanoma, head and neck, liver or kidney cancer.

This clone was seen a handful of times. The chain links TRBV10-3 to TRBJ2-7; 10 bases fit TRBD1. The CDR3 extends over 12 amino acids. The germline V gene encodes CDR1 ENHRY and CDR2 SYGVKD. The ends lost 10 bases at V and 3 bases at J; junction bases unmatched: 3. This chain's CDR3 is CATRTGGYEQYF. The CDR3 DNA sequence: TGTGCCACCCGGACAGGGGGCTACGAGCAGTACTTC.

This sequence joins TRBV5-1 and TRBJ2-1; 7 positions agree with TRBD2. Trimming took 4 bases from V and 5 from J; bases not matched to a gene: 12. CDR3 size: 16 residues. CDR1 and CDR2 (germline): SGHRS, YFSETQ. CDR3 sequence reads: CASSSTPSGGNNEQFF. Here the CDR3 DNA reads TGCGCCAGCAGCAGCACCCCTAGCGGAGGTAACAATGAGCAGTTCTTC.

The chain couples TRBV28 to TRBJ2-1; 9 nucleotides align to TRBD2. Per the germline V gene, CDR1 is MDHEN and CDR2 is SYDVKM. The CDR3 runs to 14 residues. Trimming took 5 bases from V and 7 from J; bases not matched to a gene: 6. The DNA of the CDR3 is TGTGCCAGCAGTCTGTGGCGGGGGGGGAATGAGCAGTTCTTC. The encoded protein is CASSLWRGGNEQFF.

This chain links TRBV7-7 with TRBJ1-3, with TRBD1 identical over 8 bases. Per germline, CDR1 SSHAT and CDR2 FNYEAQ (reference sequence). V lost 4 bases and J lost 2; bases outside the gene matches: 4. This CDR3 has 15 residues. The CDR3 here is CASSSGTGTGNTIYF. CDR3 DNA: TGTGCCAGCAGCTCCGGGACAGGAACTGGAAACACCATATATTTT.

The DNA for the CDR3 is TGTGCCAGCAGTGTCATAAAGGGAGAGACCCAGTACTTC. Residues: CASSVIKGETQYF. The rearrangement uses TRBV6-1 and TRBJ2-5; the D is unclear. V lost 4 bases, J lost 4 bases, and 10 bases lay in between. Germline V lookup: CDR1 MNHNS, CDR2 SASEGT. The CDR3 is 13 residues long.

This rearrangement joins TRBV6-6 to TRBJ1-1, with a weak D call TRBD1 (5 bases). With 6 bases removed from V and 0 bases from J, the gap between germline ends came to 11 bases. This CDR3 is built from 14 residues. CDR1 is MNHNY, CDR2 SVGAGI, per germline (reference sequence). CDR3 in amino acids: CASSQRQLNTEAFF. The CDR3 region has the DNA TGTGCCAGCAGCCAAAGACAGTTGAACACTGAAGCTTTCTTT.

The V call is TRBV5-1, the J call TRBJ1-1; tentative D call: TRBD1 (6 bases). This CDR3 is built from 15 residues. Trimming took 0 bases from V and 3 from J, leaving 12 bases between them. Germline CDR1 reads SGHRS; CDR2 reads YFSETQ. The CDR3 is CASSLGGGAYTEAFF. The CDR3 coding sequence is TGCGCCAGCAGCTTGGGCGGGGGGGCGTACACTGAAGCTTTCTTT.

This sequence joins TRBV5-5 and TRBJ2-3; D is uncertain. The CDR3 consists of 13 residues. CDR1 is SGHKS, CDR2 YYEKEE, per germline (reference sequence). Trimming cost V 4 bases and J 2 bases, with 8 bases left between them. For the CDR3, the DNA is TGTGCCAGCAGCCCGGCTTTCACAGATACGCAGTATTTT. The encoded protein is CASSPAFTDTQYF.

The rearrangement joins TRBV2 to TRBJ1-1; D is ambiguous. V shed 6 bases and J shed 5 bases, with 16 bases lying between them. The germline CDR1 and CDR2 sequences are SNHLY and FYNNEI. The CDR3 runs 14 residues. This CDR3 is CASRLALSMTEAFF. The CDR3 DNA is TGTGCCAGCAGGCTGGCACTGTCAATGACTGAAGCTTTCTTT. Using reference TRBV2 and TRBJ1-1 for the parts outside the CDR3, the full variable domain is EPEVTQTPSHQVTQMGQEVILRCVPISNHLYFYWYRQILGQKVEFLVSFYNNEISEKSEIFDDQFSVERPDGSNFTLKIRSTKLEDSAMYFCASRLALSMTEAFFGQGTRLTVV.

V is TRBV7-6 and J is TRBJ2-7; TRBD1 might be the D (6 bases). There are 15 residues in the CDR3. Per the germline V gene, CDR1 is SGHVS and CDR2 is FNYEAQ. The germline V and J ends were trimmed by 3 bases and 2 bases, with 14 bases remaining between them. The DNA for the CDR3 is TGTGCCAGCAGCTTGAATACAGGGCCAACCTACGAGCAGTACTTC. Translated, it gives CASSLNTGPTYEQYF.

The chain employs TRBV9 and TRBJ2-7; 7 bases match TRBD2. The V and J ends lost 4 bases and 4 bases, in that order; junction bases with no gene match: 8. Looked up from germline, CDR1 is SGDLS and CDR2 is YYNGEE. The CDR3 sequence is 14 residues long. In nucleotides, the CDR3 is TGTGCCAGCAGCCCCGGGGGAGGGCGGTACGAGCAGTACTTC. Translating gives CASSPGGGRYEQYF.

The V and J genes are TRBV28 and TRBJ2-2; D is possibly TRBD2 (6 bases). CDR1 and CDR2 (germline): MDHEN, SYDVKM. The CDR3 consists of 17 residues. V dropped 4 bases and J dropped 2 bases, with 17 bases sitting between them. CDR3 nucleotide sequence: TGTGCCAGCAGTTCGTCCCCGGGGGTCTTAAACACCGGGGAGCTGTTTTTT. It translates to CASSSSPGVLNTGELFF.

This CDR3 is CSSPGGGGETQYF. DNA of the CDR3: TGCAGCTCCCCTGGTGGGGGAGGAGAGACCCAGTACTTC. V usage is TRBV29-1 and J usage is TRBJ2-5; D perhaps matches TRBD2 (6 bases). Trimming left V 8 bases short and J 4 bases short, with 17 bases between. Germline V gene lookup returns CDR1 SQVTM and CDR2 ANQGSEA. The CDR3 consists of 13 residues.

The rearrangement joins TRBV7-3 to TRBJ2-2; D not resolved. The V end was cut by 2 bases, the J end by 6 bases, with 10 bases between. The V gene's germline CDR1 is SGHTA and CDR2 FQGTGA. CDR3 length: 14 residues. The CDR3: CASSLGDNSGELFF. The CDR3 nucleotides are TGTGCCAGCAGCTTAGGAGACAATTCCGGGGAGCTGTTTTTT.

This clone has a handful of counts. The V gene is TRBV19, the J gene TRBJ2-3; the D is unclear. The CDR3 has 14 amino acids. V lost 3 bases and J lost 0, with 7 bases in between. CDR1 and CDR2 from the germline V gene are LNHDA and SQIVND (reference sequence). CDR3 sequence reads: CASSITVSTDTQYF. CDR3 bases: TGTGCCAGTAGTATCACCGTAAGCACAGATACGCAGTATTTT. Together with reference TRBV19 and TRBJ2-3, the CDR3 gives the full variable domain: DGGITQSPKYLFRKEGQNVTLSCEQNLNHDAMYWYRQDPGQGLRLIYYSQIVNDFQKGDIAEGYSVSREKKESFPLTVTSAQKNPTAFYLCASSITVSTDTQYFGPGTRLTVL.

The CDR3 is CASSDSEGVPYEQYF. In DNA form, the CDR3 reads TGTGCCAGCAGTGATTCTGAGGGGGTCCCCTACGAGCAGTACTTC. This chain connects TRBV2 to TRBJ2-7; D possibly corresponds to TRBD1 (6 bases). This CDR3 comprises 15 residues. Germline V lookup: CDR1 SNHLY, CDR2 FYNNEI. The ends were cut back, 3 bases at V and 2 bases at J, with 14 bases in the middle.

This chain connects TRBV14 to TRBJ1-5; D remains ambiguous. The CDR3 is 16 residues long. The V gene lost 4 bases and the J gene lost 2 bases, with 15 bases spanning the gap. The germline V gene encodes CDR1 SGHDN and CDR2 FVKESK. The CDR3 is CASSRSTTRGNQPQHF. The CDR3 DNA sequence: TGTGCCAGCAGCCGCTCGACTACGAGGGGCAATCAGCCCCAGCATTTT.

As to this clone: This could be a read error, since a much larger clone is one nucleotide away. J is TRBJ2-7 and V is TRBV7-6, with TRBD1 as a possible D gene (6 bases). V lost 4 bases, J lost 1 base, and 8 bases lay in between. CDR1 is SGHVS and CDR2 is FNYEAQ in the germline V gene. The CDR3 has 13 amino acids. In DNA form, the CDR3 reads TGTGCCAGCAGCTCCGGACAGTCCTACGAGCAGTACTTC. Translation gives CASSSGQSYEQYF.

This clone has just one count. The CDR3 spells CASSLGTGLTNTEAFF. Here the CDR3 DNA reads TGTGCCAGCAGCCTGGGGACAGGGCTTACGAACACTGAAGCTTTCTTT. This chain joins TRBV7-9 and TRBJ1-1; 9 nucleotides match TRBD1. The ends lost 5 bases at V and 1 base at J; junction bases unmatched: 8. The CDR3 consists of 16 residues. CDR1 is SEHNR and CDR2 is FQNEAQ in the germline V gene (reference sequence).

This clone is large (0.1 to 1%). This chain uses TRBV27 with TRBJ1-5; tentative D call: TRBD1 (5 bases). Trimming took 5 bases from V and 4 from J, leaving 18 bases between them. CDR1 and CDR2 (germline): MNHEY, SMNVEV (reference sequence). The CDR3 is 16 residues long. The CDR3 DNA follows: TGTGCCAGCAGTCCCTTCACCGGGACTAGTAATCAGCCCCAGCATTTT. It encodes CASSPFTGTSNQPQHF.

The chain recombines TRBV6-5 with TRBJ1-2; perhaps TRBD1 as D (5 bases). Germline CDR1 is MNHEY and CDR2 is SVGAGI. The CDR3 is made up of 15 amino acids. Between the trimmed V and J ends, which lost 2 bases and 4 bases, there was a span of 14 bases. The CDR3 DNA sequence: TGTGCCAGCAGTTACACGGGGGAGGGTAGCTATGGCTACACCTTC. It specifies CASSYTGEGSYGYTF.

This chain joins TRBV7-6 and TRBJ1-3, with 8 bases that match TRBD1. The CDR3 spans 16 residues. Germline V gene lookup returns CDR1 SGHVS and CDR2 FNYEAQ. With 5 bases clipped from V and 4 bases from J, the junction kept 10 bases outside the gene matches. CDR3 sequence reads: CASSQGQGALGNTIYF. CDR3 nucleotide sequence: TGTGCCAGCAGCCAAGGCCAGGGGGCATTGGGAAACACCATATATTTT.

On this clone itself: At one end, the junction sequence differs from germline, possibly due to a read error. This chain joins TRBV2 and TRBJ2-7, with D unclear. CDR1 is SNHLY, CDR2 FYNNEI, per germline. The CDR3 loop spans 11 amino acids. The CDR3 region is CASTEIYEQYF. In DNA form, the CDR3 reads TGTGCCAGCACTGAAATCTACGAGCAGTACTTC.

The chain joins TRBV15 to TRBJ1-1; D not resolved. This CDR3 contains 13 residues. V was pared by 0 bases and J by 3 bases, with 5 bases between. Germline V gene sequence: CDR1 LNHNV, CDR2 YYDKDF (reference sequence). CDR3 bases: TGTGCCACCAGCAGAGATACTTACACTGAAGCTTTCTTT. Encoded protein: CATSRDTYTEAFF.

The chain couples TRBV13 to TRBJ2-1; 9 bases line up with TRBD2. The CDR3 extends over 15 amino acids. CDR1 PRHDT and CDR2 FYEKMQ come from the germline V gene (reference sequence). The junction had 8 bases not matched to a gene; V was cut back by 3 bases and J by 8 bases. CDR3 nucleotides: TGTGCCAGCAGCTTCAAAGCGGGGGGAGGGGATGAGCAGTTCTTC. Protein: CASSFKAGGGDEQFF.

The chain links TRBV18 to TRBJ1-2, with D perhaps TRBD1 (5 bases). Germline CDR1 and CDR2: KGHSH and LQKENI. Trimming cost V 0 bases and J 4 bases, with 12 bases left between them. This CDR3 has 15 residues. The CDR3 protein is CASSPPVVQVYGYTF. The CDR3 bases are TGTGCCAGCTCACCACCAGTGGTACAGGTCTATGGCTACACCTTC.

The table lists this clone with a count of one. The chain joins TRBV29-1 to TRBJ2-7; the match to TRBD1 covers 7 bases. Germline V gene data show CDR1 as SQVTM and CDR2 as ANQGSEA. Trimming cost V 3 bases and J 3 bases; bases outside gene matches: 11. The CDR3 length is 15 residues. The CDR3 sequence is CSVDLWGTAGYEQYF. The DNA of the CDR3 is TGCAGCGTTGATCTCTGGGGGACAGCCGGCTACGAGCAGTACTTC.

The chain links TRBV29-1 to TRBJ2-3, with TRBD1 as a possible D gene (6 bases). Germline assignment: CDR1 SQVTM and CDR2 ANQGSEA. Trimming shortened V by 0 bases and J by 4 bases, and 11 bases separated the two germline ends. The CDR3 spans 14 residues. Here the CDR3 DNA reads TGCAGCGTTGAAGATAACAGGGCGTCAGATACGCAGTATTTT. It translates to CSVEDNRASDTQYF.

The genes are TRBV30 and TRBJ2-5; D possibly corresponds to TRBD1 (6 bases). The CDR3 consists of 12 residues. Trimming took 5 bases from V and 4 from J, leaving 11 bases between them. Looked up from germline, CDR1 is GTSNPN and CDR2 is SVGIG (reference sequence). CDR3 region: CAWSSGAETQYF. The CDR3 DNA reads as TGTGCCTGGTCGTCAGGGGCAGAGACCCAGTACTTC.